This entry lists 19 T cell receptor beta chains sequenced from one sample in a study of cytomegalovirus exposure and HLA in healthy donors. Researchers ran the PCR with 60 Vbeta and 13 Jbeta primers. Profiled with immunoSEQ multiplex PCR; TCRdb holds only in-frame clones, not every one. Among around 160,000 clones listed, 80% to 85% were seen once. Sequenced input: PBMCs. The receptor set was obtained from a man between 50 and 59 years old in good health and CMV-seropositive.

The CDR3 DNA sequence: TGTGCCATCAGTGACTCGGTCCAAGAGACCCAGTACTTC. Translating gives CAISDSVQETQYF. The chain couples TRBV10-3 to TRBJ2-5; D uncertain. The CDR3 runs 13 residues. Trimming removed 3 bases from V and 1 base from J, with 6 bases in between. Germline CDR1 reads ENHRY; CDR2 reads SYGVKD.

The CDR3 nucleotides are TGTGCCAGCTCACCACTTCCGGGAAGTGGTCTAATGGCTGAAGCTTTCTTT. Translation gives CASSPLPGSGLMAEAFF. This chain joins TRBV18 and TRBJ1-1, with D uncertain. There are 17 residues in the CDR3. Germline V gives CDR1 KGHSH, CDR2 LQKENI. V dropped 1 base and J dropped 6 bases, with 21 bases sitting between them.

CDR3 protein: CASSVEEKNTEAFF. CDR3 sequence (DNA): TGTGCCAGCAGCGTAGAAGAGAAGAACACTGAAGCTTTCTTT. The V gene is TRBV9, the J gene TRBJ1-1; D gene uncertain. Germline values: CDR1 SGDLS, CDR2 YYNGEE. V lost 0 bases and J lost 1, with 7 bases in between. The CDR3 is made up of 14 amino acids.

This chain links TRBV5-1 with TRBJ1-5; a weak D match, TRBD1 (5 bases). V gave up 4 bases and J gave up 4 bases, with 15 bases separating them. The CDR3 is made up of 15 amino acids. The V gene's germline CDR1 is SGHRS and CDR2 YFSETQ. CDR3 DNA sequence: TGCGCCAGCAGCCCGCAGGGAATCGGTAATCAGCCCCAGCATTTT. It encodes CASSPQGIGNQPQHF. The whole variable domain, filled in from reference TRBV5-1 and TRBJ1-5, reads KAGVTQTPRYLIKTRGQQVTLSCSPISGHRSVSWYQQTPGQGLQFLFEYFSETQRNKGNFPGRFSGRQFSNSRSEMNVSTLELGDSALYLCASSPQGIGNQPQHFGDGTRLSIL.

This rearrangement joins TRBV4-3 to TRBJ2-1; tentative D call: TRBD2 (7 bases). V was cut by 2 bases and J by 8 bases, with 19 bases left in between. The CDR3 is made up of 16 amino acids. Germline V gene data show CDR1 as LGHNA and CDR2 as YSLEER. CDR3 DNA sequence: TGCGCCAGCAGCCAAAACTCGGGGGGCTTGAGAGATGAGCAGTTCTTC. It encodes CASSQNSGGLRDEQFF.

The chain employs TRBV5-6 and TRBJ2-1; a possible D gene is TRBD2 (5 bases). Looked up from germline, CDR1 is SGHDT and CDR2 is YYEEEE. With 2 bases removed from V and 4 bases from J, the gap between germline ends came to 19 bases. This CDR3 has 17 amino acids. Here the CDR3 reads CASSFEGLGLKYNEQFF. DNA of the CDR3: TGTGCCAGCAGCTTTGAGGGTCTCGGGTTAAAATACAATGAGCAGTTCTTC.

With regard to this clone: Its ends do not fully match the called genes, so a read error is possible. CDR3 protein: CSSSLHRDPSGANVLTF. The CDR3 nucleotides are TGTTCCAGCAGCCTTCACAGGGACCCCTCTGGGGCCAACGTCCTGACTTTC. J is TRBJ2-6 and V is TRBV7-9; perhaps TRBD1 as D (6 bases). In germline, CDR1 is SEHNR, CDR2 FQNEAQ (reference sequence). The CDR3 loop spans 17 amino acids.

This clone was observed a handful of times. The gene calls are TRBV2 and TRBJ2-2; perhaps TRBD1 as D (5 bases). The CDR3 consists of 12 residues. V was pared by 7 bases and J by 3 bases, with 6 bases between. Germline assignment: CDR1 SNHLY and CDR2 FYNNEI. The CDR3 sequence is CASKQDTGELFF. For the CDR3, the DNA is TGTGCCAGCAAACAGGACACCGGGGAGCTGTTTTTT.

The chain links TRBV11-2 to TRBJ2-3; no clear D. In germline, CDR1 is SGHAT, CDR2 FQNNGV. Trimming stripped 1 base from V and 4 bases from J, with 3 bases between. The CDR3 contains 12 residues. The CDR3 reads CASSLVSDTQYF. The CDR3 DNA is TGTGCCAGCAGCTTAGTATCAGATACGCAGTATTTT.

The gene calls are TRBV14 and TRBJ1-2; TRBD1 aligns across 7 bases. V trimming: 0 bases; J trimming: 4 bases; junction bases outside the gene matches: 2. The CDR3 consists of 14 residues. Looked up from germline, CDR1 is SGHDN and CDR2 is FVKESK. The CDR3 nucleotides are TGTGCCAGCAGCCAAGACGACAGGGTCTATGGCTACACCTTC. Protein: CASSQDDRVYGYTF.

The chain couples TRBV30 to TRBJ1-1; D not resolved. V lost 0 bases to trimming and J lost 1 base, with 18 bases between them. The CDR3 is made up of 17 amino acids. Per germline, CDR1 GTSNPN and CDR2 SVGIG (reference sequence). For the CDR3, the DNA is TGTGCCTGGAGTGTGCGAAGACTACCTAACCGGAACACTGAAGCTTTCTTT. This sequence encodes CAWSVRRLPNRNTEAFF. The whole variable domain, filled in from reference TRBV30 and TRBJ1-1, reads SQTIHQWPATLVQPVGSPLSLECTVEGTSNPNLYWYRQAAGRGLQLLFYSVGIGQISSEVPQNLSASRPQDRQFILSSKKLLLSDSGFYLCAWSVRRLPNRNTEAFFGQGTRLTVV.

The chain has TRBV28 and TRBJ1-1, with a possible D match to TRBD1 (6 bases). Trimming took 1 base from V and 4 from J, leaving 10 bases between them. Germline V gene data show CDR1 as MDHEN and CDR2 as SYDVKM. This CDR3 spans 14 amino acids. CDR3 residues: CASSLSGRGTEAFF. Written as DNA, the CDR3 is TGTGCCAGCAGTTTATCAGGCAGGGGCACTGAAGCTTTCTTT.

This chain links TRBV7-6 with TRBJ2-3; 10 bases agree with TRBD2. Looked up from germline, CDR1 is SGHVS and CDR2 is FNYEAQ. V gave up 5 bases and J gave up 3 bases; unmatched junction bases: 8. This CDR3 has 16 residues. The CDR3 nucleotides are TGTGCCAGCAGCCAGATCTCGGGACTAGCGACAGATACGCAGTATTTT. It encodes CASSQISGLATDTQYF.

This clone appeared a few times. The chain recombines TRBV9 with TRBJ1-4; possible D gene TRBD1, 6 bases. The CDR3 consists of 17 residues. Trimming took off 4 bases at V and 5 bases at J, with 21 bases between the two ends. Germline assignment: CDR1 SGDLS and CDR2 YYNGEE. CDR3 protein: CASSSGDRGLVNEKLFF. CDR3 nucleotide sequence: TGTGCCAGCAGCAGCGGGGACCGGGGGCTGGTAAATGAAAAACTGTTTTTT.

The chain employs TRBV5-4 and TRBJ1-1; D call uncertain. V was shortened by 4 bases and J by 1 base, with 8 bases between the two germline ends. Germline CDR1 reads SGHNT; CDR2 reads YYREEE (reference sequence). The CDR3 spans 13 residues. The CDR3 nucleotides read TGTGCCAGCAGCCCCGCGGGGAACACTGAAGCTTTCTTT. Its protein is CASSPAGNTEAFF.

The chain couples TRBV18 to TRBJ2-7, with 8 bases that match TRBD1. V dropped 4 bases and J dropped 4; count of bases not matched to a gene: 6. Germline V gives CDR1 KGHSH, CDR2 LQKENI. This CDR3 has 14 residues. The CDR3 DNA is TGTGCCAGCTCACAAACAGGGGGTTTGTACGAGCAGTACTTC. Protein: CASSQTGGLYEQYF. The whole variable domain, remainder taken from reference TRBV18 and TRBJ2-7, is NAGVMQNPRHLVRRRGQEARLRCSPMKGHSHVYWYRQLPEEGLKFMVYLQKENIIDESGMPKERFSAEFPKEGPSILRIQQVVRGDSAAYFCASSQTGGLYEQYFGPGTRLTVT.

V usage is TRBV5-1 and J usage is TRBJ2-1, with D possibly TRBD2 on 6 matching bases. V lost 2 bases and J 8 bases, leaving 14 bases between the germline ends. Per germline, CDR1 SGHRS and CDR2 YFSETQ. This CDR3 contains 14 residues. The DNA for the CDR3 is TGCGCCAGCAGCTTCGGGAGTACATTCGATGAGCAGTTCTTC. It is translated as CASSFGSTFDEQFF.

The chain carries TRBV30 and TRBJ1-1; maybe TRBD1 (6 bases). The CDR3 covers 16 residues. With 2 bases removed from V and 3 bases from J, the gap between germline ends came to 19 bases. Germline V gene sequence: CDR1 GTSNPN, CDR2 SVGIG (reference sequence). The CDR3, as DNA: TGTGCCTGGAGTCGGACAGCTTCACGCTCGTACACTGAAGCTTTCTTT. The encoded protein is CAWSRTASRSYTEAFF.

The chain combines TRBV7-9 with TRBJ2-7, with TRBD2 as a possible D gene (5 bases). The CDR3 runs to 13 residues. The V gene lost 5 bases and the J gene lost 3 bases, with 11 bases spanning the gap. CDR1 and CDR2 (germline): SEHNR, FQNEAQ (reference sequence). CDR3 nucleotide sequence: TGTGCCAGCAGCCTCGGGGTTTTCTACGAGCAGTACTTC. Protein: CASSLGVFYEQYF.